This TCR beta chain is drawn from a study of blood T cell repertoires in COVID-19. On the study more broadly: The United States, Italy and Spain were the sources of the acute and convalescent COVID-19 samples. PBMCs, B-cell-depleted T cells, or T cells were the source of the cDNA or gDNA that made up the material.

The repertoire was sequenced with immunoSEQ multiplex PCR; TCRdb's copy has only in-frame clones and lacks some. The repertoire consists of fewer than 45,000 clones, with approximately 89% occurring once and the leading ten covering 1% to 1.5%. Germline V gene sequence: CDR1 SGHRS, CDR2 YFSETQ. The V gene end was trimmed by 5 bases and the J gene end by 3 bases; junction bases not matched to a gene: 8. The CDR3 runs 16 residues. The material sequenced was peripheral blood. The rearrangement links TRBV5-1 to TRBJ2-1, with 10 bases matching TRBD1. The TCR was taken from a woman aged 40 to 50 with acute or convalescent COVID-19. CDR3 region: CASRVRTGGNYNEQFF. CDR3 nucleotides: TGCGCCAGCAGAGTCCGGACAGGGGGAAACTACAATGAGCAGTTCTTC.